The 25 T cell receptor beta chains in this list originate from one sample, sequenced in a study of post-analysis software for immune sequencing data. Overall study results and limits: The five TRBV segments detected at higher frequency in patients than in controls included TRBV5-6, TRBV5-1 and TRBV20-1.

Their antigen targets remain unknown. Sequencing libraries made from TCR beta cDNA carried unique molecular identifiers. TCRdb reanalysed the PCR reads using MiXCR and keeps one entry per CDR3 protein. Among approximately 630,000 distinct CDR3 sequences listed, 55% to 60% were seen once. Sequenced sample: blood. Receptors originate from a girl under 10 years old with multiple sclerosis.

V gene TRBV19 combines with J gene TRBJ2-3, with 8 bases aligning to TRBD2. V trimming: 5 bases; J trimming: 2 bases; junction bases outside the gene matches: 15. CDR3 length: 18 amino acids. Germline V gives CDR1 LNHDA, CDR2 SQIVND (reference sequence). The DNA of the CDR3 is TGTGCCAGTAGTCCGCCGAAAAAGACTAGCGTCTTCACAGATACGCAGTATTTT. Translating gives CASSPPKKTSVFTDTQYF.

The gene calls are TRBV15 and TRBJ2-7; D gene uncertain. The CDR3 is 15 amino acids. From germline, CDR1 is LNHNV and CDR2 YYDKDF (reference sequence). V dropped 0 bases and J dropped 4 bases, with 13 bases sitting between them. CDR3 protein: CATSRDKGNRYEQYF. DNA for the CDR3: TGTGCCACCAGCAGAGATAAAGGGAATAGGTACGAGCAGTACTTC.

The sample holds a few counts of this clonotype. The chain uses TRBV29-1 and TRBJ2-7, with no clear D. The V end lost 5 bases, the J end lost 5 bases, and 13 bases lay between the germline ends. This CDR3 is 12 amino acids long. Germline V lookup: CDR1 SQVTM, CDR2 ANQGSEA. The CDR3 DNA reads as TGCAGCGTTAGCGCTAGTCTCCACGAGCAGTACTTC. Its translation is CSVSASLHEQYF.

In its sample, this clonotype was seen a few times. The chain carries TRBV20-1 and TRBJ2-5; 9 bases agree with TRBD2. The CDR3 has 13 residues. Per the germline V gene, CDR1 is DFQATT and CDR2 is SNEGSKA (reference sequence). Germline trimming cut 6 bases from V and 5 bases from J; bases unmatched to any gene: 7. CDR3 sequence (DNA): TGCAGTGCACCTCTAGCGGGATGGGAGACCCAGTACTTC. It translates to CSAPLAGWETQYF.

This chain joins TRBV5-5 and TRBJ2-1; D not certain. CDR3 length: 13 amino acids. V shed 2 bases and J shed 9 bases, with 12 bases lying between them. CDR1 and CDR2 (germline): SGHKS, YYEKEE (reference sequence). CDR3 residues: CASSFRIESEQFF. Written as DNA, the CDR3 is TGTGCCAGCAGCTTCAGGATAGAGTCTGAGCAGTTCTTC.

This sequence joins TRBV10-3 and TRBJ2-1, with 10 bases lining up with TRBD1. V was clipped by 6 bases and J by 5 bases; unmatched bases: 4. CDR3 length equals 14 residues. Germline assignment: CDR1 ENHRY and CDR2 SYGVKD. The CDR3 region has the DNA TGTGCCATCAGCCCGGGACAGGGGAACAATGAGCAGTTCTTC. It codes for CAISPGQGNNEQFF.

The CDR3 reads CSALKGDSNQPQHF. As DNA, the CDR3 is TGCAGTGCTCTAAAGGGAGATAGCAATCAGCCCCAGCATTTT. This sequence joins TRBV20-1 and TRBJ1-5; unclear D gene. This CDR3 is 14 amino acids long. Germline values: CDR1 DFQATT, CDR2 SNEGSKA (reference sequence). V was shortened by 5 bases and J by 0 bases, with 11 bases between the two germline ends.

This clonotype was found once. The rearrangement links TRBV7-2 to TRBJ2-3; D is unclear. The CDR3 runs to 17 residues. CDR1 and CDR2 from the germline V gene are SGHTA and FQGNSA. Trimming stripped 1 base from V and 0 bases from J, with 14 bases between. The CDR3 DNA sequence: TGTGCCAGCAGCTTAGGGATAGGCCAGACTAGCACAGATACGCAGTATTTT. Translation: CASSLGIGQTSTDTQYF.

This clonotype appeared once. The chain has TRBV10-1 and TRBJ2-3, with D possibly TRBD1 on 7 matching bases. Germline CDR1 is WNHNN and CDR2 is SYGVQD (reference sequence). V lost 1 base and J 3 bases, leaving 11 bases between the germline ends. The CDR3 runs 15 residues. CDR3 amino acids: CASSEWSGGTDTQYF. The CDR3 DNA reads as TGCGCCAGCAGTGAGTGGTCAGGGGGGACAGATACGCAGTATTTT.

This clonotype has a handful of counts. Written as DNA, the CDR3 is TGCGCCAGCAGCTTGGGGCTAGCGACTAGCACAGATACGCAGTATTTT. This sequence encodes CASSLGLATSTDTQYF. This chain connects TRBV5-1 to TRBJ2-3, with D possibly being TRBD2 (6 bases). Germline V gives CDR1 SGHRS, CDR2 YFSETQ. CDR3 length: 16 amino acids. The V and J ends lost 0 bases and 0 bases respectively, with 11 bases between them.

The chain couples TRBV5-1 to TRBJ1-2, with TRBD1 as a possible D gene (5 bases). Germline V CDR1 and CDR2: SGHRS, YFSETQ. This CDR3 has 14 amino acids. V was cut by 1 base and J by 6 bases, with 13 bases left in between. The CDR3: CASSLTGGQNGYTF. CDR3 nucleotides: TGCGCCAGCAGCTTGACGGGGGGTCAGAATGGCTACACCTTC. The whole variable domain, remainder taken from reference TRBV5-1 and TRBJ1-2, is KAGVTQTPRYLIKTRGQQVTLSCSPISGHRSVSWYQQTPGQGLQFLFEYFSETQRNKGNFPGRFSGRQFSNSRSEMNVSTLELGDSALYLCASSLTGGQNGYTFGSGTRLTVV.

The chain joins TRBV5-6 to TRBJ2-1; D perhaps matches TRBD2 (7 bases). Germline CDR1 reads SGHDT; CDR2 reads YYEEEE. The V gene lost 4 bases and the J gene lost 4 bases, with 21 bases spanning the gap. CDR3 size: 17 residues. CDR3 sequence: CASSPNRWGGLYNEQFF. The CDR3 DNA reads TGTGCCAGCAGCCCCAACCGATGGGGGGGCCTTTACAATGAGCAGTTCTTC.

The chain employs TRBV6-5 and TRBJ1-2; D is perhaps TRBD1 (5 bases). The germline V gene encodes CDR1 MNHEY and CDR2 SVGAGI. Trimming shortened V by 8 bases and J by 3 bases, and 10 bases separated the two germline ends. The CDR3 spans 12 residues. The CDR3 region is CASQGGDYGYTF. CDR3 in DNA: TGTGCCAGCCAGGGAGGGGACTATGGCTACACCTTC.

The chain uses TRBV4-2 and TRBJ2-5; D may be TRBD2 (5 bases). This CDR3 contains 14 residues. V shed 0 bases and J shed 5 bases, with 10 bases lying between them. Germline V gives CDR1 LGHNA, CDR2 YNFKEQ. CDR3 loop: CASSQDGVLETQYF. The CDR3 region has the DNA TGTGCCAGCAGCCAAGACGGGGTCTTGGAGACCCAGTACTTC.

The CDR3 reads CSVHGTLVGRDTEAFF. In DNA form, the CDR3 reads TGCAGCGTTCATGGGACTCTCGTCGGGCGAGATACTGAAGCTTTCTTT. This chain connects TRBV29-1 to TRBJ1-1; D may be TRBD1 (5 bases). From germline, CDR1 is SQVTM and CDR2 ANQGSEA. Deletions cut 5 bases from V and 5 bases from J, with 24 bases between. The CDR3 is made up of 16 amino acids.

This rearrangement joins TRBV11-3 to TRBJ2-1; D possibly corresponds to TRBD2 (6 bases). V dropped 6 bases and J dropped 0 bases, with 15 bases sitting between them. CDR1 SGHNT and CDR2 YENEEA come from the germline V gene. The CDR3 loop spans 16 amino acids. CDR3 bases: TGTGCCAGCAGGTCCGGGACTTCGAGCTCCTACAATGAGCAGTTCTTC. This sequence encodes CASRSGTSSSYNEQFF. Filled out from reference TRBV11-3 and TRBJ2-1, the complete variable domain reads EAGVVQSPRYKIIEKKQPVAFWCNPISGHNTLYWYLQNLGQGPELLIRYENEEAVDDSQLPKDRFSAERLKGVDSTLKIQPAELGDSAVYLCASRSGTSSSYNEQFFGPGTRLTVL.

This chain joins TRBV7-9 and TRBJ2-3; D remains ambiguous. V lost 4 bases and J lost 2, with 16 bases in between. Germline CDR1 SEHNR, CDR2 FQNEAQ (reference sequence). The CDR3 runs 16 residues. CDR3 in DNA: TGTGCCAGCAGCTCGGGCCTAGGACGACTCACAGATACGCAGTATTTT. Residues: CASSSGLGRLTDTQYF.

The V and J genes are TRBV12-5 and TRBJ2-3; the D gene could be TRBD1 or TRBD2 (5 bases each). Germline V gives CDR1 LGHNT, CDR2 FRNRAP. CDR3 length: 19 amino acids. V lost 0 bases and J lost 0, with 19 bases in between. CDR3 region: CASGLVDFTGTSSTDTQYF. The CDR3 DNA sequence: TGTGCTAGTGGTTTGGTAGACTTTACCGGGACGTCTAGCACAGATACGCAGTATTTT. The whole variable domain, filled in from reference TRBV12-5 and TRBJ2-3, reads DARVTQTPRHKVTEMGQEVTMRCQPILGHNTVFWYRQTMMQGLELLAYFRNRAPLDDSGMPKDRFSAEMPDATLATLKIQPSEPRDSAVYFCASGLVDFTGTSSTDTQYFGPGTRLTVL.

CDR3 DNA sequence: TGTGCCAGCAGCTTAAGGGCTCCATATGGCTACACCTTC. This encodes CASSLRAPYGYTF. J is TRBJ1-2 and V is TRBV7-2; no clear D gene. Trimming cost V 2 bases and J 5 bases, with 9 bases left between them. This CDR3 comprises 13 residues. The germline gives CDR1 SGHTA, CDR2 FQGNSA.

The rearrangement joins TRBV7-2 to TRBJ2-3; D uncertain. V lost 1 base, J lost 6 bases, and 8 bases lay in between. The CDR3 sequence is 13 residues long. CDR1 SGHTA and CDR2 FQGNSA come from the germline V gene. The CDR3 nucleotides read TGTGCCAGCAGCTTAGATCTCTGGGATACGCAGTATTTT. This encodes CASSLDLWDTQYF.

This CDR3 is CASNFLFGGTGANVLTF. In DNA form, the CDR3 reads TGTGCCAGCAATTTTTTATTTGGGGGGACTGGGGCCAACGTCCTGACTTTC. The rearrangement links TRBV6-5 to TRBJ2-6, with a weak D call TRBD2 (6 bases). V shed 7 bases and J shed 2 bases, with 18 bases lying between them. The CDR3 has 17 amino acids. The germline CDR1 and CDR2 sequences are MNHEY and SVGAGI.

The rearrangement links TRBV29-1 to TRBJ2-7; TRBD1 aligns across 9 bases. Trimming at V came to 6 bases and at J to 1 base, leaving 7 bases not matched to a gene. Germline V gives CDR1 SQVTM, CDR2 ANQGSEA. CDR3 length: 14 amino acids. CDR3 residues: CSVHGDRASYEQYF. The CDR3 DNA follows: TGCAGCGTGCACGGGGACAGGGCATCCTACGAGCAGTACTTC.

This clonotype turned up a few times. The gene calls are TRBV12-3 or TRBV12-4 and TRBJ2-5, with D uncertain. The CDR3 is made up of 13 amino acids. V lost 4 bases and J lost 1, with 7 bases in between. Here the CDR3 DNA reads TGTGCCAGCAGTTCGGCGCTCCAAGAGACCCAGTACTTC. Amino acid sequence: CASSSALQETQYF.

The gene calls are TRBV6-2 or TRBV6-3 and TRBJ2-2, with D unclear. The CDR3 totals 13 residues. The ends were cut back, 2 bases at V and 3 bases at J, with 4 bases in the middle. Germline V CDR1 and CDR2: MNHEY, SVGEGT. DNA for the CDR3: TGTGCCAGCAGTTACAGGGACACCGGGGAGCTGTTTTTT. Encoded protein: CASSYRDTGELFF.

The CDR3 protein is CASSQHTGLAIQYF. In DNA form, the CDR3 reads TGCGCCAGCAGCCAACATACAGGGTTGGCCATTCAGTACTTC. The rearrangement uses TRBV4-1 and TRBJ2-4, with D maybe TRBD1 (6 bases). The CDR3 length is 14 residues. Looked up from germline, CDR1 is MGHRA and CDR2 is YSYEKL. Trimming shortened V by 2 bases and J by 9 bases, and 14 bases separated the two germline ends.